Listed here are 24 T cell receptor beta chains from one sample, sequenced in a study of regulatory T cells in long-lasting Graves disease. Construction of TCR beta libraries relied on iRepertoire HTBI primers and on Arm-PCR targeting CDR3 regions. TCRdb re-called the multiplex PCR reads through MiXCR, storing one row per CDR3 protein. The sample has just over 600,000 distinct CDR3 sequences, roughly 15% seen once; the top ten hold 18%. Specified time point: newly diagnosed GD, antithyroid drugs for less than 3 months. PBMCs provided the RNA from which the TCR library was made. The same sample was also used in a study of T cells in Graves' hyperthyroidism and ophthalmopathy.

The sample consisted of peripheral blood mononuclear cells (PBMCs), taken at new diagnosis, from a patient treated with antithyroid drugs. These TCRs come from a woman in her twenties or thirties with Graves disease.

This clonotype was observed many times. This chain joins TRBV6-2 or TRBV6-3 and TRBJ1-5; a possible D gene is TRBD1 (6 bases). Germline V gene data show CDR1 as MNHEY and CDR2 as SVGEGT. Deletions cut 10 bases from V and 4 bases from J, with 23 bases between. The CDR3 covers 16 residues. As DNA, the CDR3 is TGTGCCACCCTATCGTCAGGGGCATCCGTTAATCAGCCCCAGCATTTT. Its protein product is CATLSSGASVNQPQHF.

This clonotype has a handful of counts. The chain is built from TRBV6-1 and TRBJ2-2; D is possibly TRBD2 (5 bases). The CDR3 covers 14 residues. Germline lookup yields CDR1 MNHNS and CDR2 SASEGT. Deletions cut 8 bases from V and 3 bases from J, with 13 bases between. The DNA for the CDR3 is TGTGCCAGCCGACCCGGGGAGTACACCGGGGAGCTGTTTTTT. This encodes CASRPGEYTGELFF.

In its sample, this clonotype was seen many times. This chain links TRBV24-1 with TRBJ2-2; D is unclear. The V gene lost 3 bases and the J gene lost 0 bases, with 4 bases spanning the gap. The CDR3 sequence is 14 residues long. Germline V gives CDR1 KGHDR, CDR2 SFDVKD. The CDR3 here is CATSDTTNTGELFF. The CDR3 nucleotides read TGTGCCACCAGTGATACAACGAACACCGGGGAGCTGTTTTTT.

The chain is built from TRBV5-1 and TRBJ2-1; D is unclear. The ends were cut back, 2 bases at V and 1 base at J, with 16 bases in the middle. CDR1 SGHRS and CDR2 YFSETQ come from the germline V gene. The CDR3 extends over 17 amino acids. DNA for the CDR3: TGCGCCAGCAGCTTCTTTGGACGCCGGGCTTCCTACAATGAGCAGTTCTTC. Residues: CASSFFGRRASYNEQFF.

There are a few counts of this clonotype. The chain has TRBV6-5 and TRBJ2-6, with a tentative D call TRBD2 (6 bases). Germline CDR1 is MNHEY and CDR2 is SVGAGI. V was clipped by 4 bases and J by 0 bases, with 19 bases between them. The CDR3 consists of 19 residues. CDR3 coding DNA: TGTGCCAGCAGTTTGCGGGGATTAAACAACCTCTCTGGGGCCAACGTCCTGACTTTC. It codes for CASSLRGLNNLSGANVLTF.

There are a few counts of this clonotype. CDR3 DNA: TGTGCCAGCAGTCCGGGGAGTGGGGGAGAGACCCAGTACTTC. Protein: CASSPGSGGETQYF. This chain uses TRBV6-1 with TRBJ2-5, with D possibly being TRBD1 or TRBD2 (5 bases each). Trimming shortened V by 5 bases and J by 4 bases, and 14 bases separated the two germline ends. The CDR3 is made up of 14 amino acids. Germline CDR1 reads MNHNS; CDR2 reads SASEGT.

This clonotype was seen ten or more times. The chain joins TRBV7-9 to TRBJ1-5; the D gene is possibly TRBD1 (6 bases). This CDR3 contains 15 residues. Trimming shortened V by 0 bases and J by 1 base, and 7 bases separated the two germline ends. The germline V gene encodes CDR1 SEHNR and CDR2 FQNEAQ (reference sequence). CDR3 in DNA: TGTGCCAGCAGCTTAGCGGGGGGCAGCAATCAGCCCCAGCATTTT. Translating gives CASSLAGGSNQPQHF.

This clonotype was detected only once. The V and J genes are TRBV30 and TRBJ2-3; 13 nucleotides agree with TRBD2. The CDR3 has 15 residues. Germline-derived CDR1 and CDR2 are GTSNPN and SVGIG (reference sequence). Trimming took 4 bases from V and 1 from J; bases not matched to a gene: 2. This CDR3 is CAWNGLAGGTDTQYF. The CDR3 DNA follows: TGTGCCTGGAACGGACTAGCGGGGGGCACAGATACGCAGTATTTT. The full variable domain, in which reference TRBV30 and TRBJ2-3 provide the parts outside the CDR3, is SQTIHQWPATLVQPVGSPLSLECTVEGTSNPNLYWYRQAAGRGLQLLFYSVGIGQISSEVPQNLSASRPQDRQFILSSKKLLLSDSGFYLCAWNGLAGGTDTQYFGPGTRLTVL.

There are many counts of this clonotype. The genes are TRBV6-1 and TRBJ1-4; 7 nucleotides match TRBD1. This CDR3 has 13 amino acids. J lost 8 bases, V lost 6 bases, and 6 bases had no gene match. Germline V CDR1 and CDR2: MNHNS, SASEGT. The CDR3 coding sequence is TGTGCCAGCAGAAAGGGGGCGAGGGAAAAACTGTTTTTT. The encoded protein is CASRKGAREKLFF.

J is TRBJ2-2 and V is TRBV19; TRBD1 matches 7 bases. The CDR3 length is 16 residues. J was trimmed by 5 bases and V by 7 bases; bases with no gene match: 13. CDR1 is LNHDA, CDR2 SQIVND, per germline (reference sequence). The CDR3 coding sequence is TGTGCCAGTACCCGGTCCCCGGGACAGATAACCGGGGAGCTGTTTTTT. This encodes CASTRSPGQITGELFF.

V usage is TRBV29-1 and J usage is TRBJ2-5; D is perhaps TRBD2 (6 bases). Trimming removed 3 bases from V and 4 bases from J, with 9 bases in between. Germline V gene lookup returns CDR1 SQVTM and CDR2 ANQGSEA. This CDR3 spans 12 amino acids. The CDR3 here is CSVDRGLETQYF. CDR3 bases: TGCAGCGTTGATAGGGGACTAGAGACCCAGTACTTC. Filled out from reference TRBV29-1 and TRBJ2-5, the complete variable domain reads SAVISQKPSRDICQRGTSLTIQCQVDSQVTMMFWYRQQPGQSLTLIATANQGSEATYESGFVIDKFPISRPNLTFSTLTVSNMSPEDSSIYLCSVDRGLETQYFGPGTRLLVL.

This clonotype came up many times. The V gene is TRBV7-8, the J gene TRBJ2-1; 7 nucleotides agree with TRBD1. Germline CDR1 is SGHVS and CDR2 is FQNEAQ. The CDR3 loop spans 18 amino acids. V shed 1 base, J shed 6 bases, and the junction held 15 bases outside the gene matches. The CDR3 reads CASSLDPYVGGAFNEQFF. In nucleotides, the CDR3 is TGTGCCAGCAGCTTAGACCCCTATGTAGGGGGCGCGTTCAATGAGCAGTTCTTC.

This clonotype has ten or more counts. CDR3 coding DNA: TGTGCCAGCAGTGAAGAGACAGGGGCGATCGGGGAGCTGTTTTTT. This sequence encodes CASSEETGAIGELFF. The chain has TRBV6-1 and TRBJ2-2; 8 nucleotides match TRBD1. CDR1 MNHNS and CDR2 SASEGT come from the germline V gene. The CDR3 has 15 amino acids. Trimming took 1 base from V and 7 from J; bases not matched to a gene: 5.

CDR3 in amino acids: CASSLTRDSPLHF. As DNA, the CDR3 is TGTGCCAGCAGCTTAACGCGGGATTCACCCCTCCACTTT. The V call is TRBV7-2, the J call TRBJ1-6; D unresolved. Trimming stripped 2 bases from V and 8 bases from J, with 7 bases between. The CDR3 has 13 residues. Germline loops: CDR1 SGHTA, CDR2 FQGNSA. The full variable domain, rest sourced from reference TRBV7-2 and TRBJ1-6, is GAGVSQSPSNKVTEKGKDVELRCDPISGHTALYWYRQSLGQGLEFLIYFQGNSAPDKSGLPSDRFSAERTGGSVSTLTIQRTQQEDSAVYLCASSLTRDSPLHFGNGTRLTVT.

This CDR3 reads CASSVAGWAGAVELEKLFF. The CDR3 DNA is TGTGCCAGCAGCGTAGCGGGGTGGGCGGGGGCGGTCGAGTTGGAAAAACTGTTTTTT. This chain links TRBV9 with TRBJ1-4; tentative D call: TRBD1 (6 bases). The CDR3 has 19 amino acids. CDR1 SGDLS and CDR2 YYNGEE come from the germline V gene. Trimming removed 0 bases at V and 8 bases at J, with 26 bases between.

This clonotype has just a few counts. The chain links TRBV7-2 to TRBJ1-4; no clear D gene. The V gene's germline CDR1 is SGHTA and CDR2 FQGNSA. This CDR3 is built from 15 residues. V dropped 1 base and J dropped 6 bases, with 12 bases sitting between them. The CDR3 region is CASSLVSAIDEKLFF. CDR3 DNA: TGTGCCAGCAGCTTAGTATCAGCTATTGATGAAAAACTGTTTTTT.

This clonotype showed up just a few times. The chain uses TRBV6-2 or TRBV6-3 and TRBJ2-7; TRBD2 agrees at 9 bases. Germline CDR1 MNHEY, CDR2 SVGEGT. The CDR3 runs 15 residues. With 2 bases clipped from V and 6 bases from J, the junction kept 8 bases outside the gene matches. CDR3 sequence (DNA): TGTGCCAGCAGTTACGGGGCGGGAGGGCCTTTCGAGCAGTACTTC. Residues: CASSYGAGGPFEQYF.

This chain links TRBV6-5 with TRBJ2-4; a possible D gene is TRBD1 (5 bases). Trimming removed 2 bases at V and 0 bases at J, with 11 bases between. Germline-derived CDR1 and CDR2 are MNHEY and SVGAGI. The CDR3 is made up of 16 amino acids. Here the CDR3 reads CASSYMAGLAKNIQYF. In DNA, the CDR3 is TGTGCCAGCAGTTACATGGCAGGGTTAGCCAAAAACATTCAGTACTTC.

The chain combines TRBV7-8 with TRBJ1-3; unclear D gene. Trimming cost V 5 bases and J 0 bases, with 8 bases left between them. CDR3 length: 14 residues. CDR1 is SGHVS, CDR2 FQNEAQ, per germline. The CDR3 DNA sequence: TGTGCCAGCAGCCATATGCACTCTGGAAACACCATATATTTT. Translation: CASSHMHSGNTIYF.

This clonotype was picked up many times. The chain has TRBV20-1 and TRBJ2-7; possibly TRBD2 for D (5 bases). V was pared by 5 bases and J by 0 bases, with 11 bases between. Germline CDR1 reads DFQATT; CDR2 reads SNEGSKA (reference sequence). The CDR3 is 13 residues long. The CDR3 reads CSASRGLSYEQYF. The CDR3 DNA is TGCAGTGCTTCTCGGGGTCTCTCCTACGAGCAGTACTTC.

This clonotype has at least ten counts. This rearrangement joins TRBV6-1 to TRBJ1-5; possibly TRBD1 for D (5 bases). Germline CDR1 is MNHNS and CDR2 is SASEGT. The CDR3 sequence is 15 residues long. The germline V and J ends were trimmed by 6 bases and 5 bases, with 17 bases remaining between them. CDR3 DNA: TGTGCCAGCAGACAGACAGCCCTCCTAGATCAGCCCCAGCATTTT. Translating it yields CASRQTALLDQPQHF.

In this sample, this clonotype turned up many times. The chain is built from TRBV10-3 and TRBJ1-1; D is undetermined. V shed 3 bases and J shed 7 bases, with 18 bases lying between them. The CDR3 extends over 15 amino acids. Germline CDR1 is ENHRY and CDR2 is SYGVKD. This chain's CDR3 is CAISDYPTTSFEAFF. As DNA, the CDR3 is TGTGCCATCAGTGATTATCCGACCACGTCCTTTGAAGCTTTCTTT.

In this sample, this clonotype turned up many times. This chain links TRBV19 with TRBJ1-5; 8 bases map to TRBD1. The germline V gene has CDR1 LNHDA and CDR2 SQIVND (reference sequence). This CDR3 contains 15 residues. The trim removed 5 bases at V and 12 bases at J, leaving 15 bases unmatched. The CDR3 nucleotides are TGTGCCAGTAGTTCGCGGGACAGGAGGTGGCAGGGCCAGCATTTT. Translated: CASSSRDRRWQGQHF.

This clonotype was counted many times. Its ends do not fully match the called genes, so a read error is possible. The genes are TRBV5-1 and TRBJ1-2; D gene ambiguous. Looked up from germline, CDR1 is SGHRS and CDR2 is YFSETQ. There are 10 residues in the CDR3. The CDR3 nucleotides are TGCGCCAGCAGCTTGTTCGGTGGCGCCTTC. As protein: CASSLFGGAF.